This TCR beta chain came from a study of blood T cell repertoires in COVID-19. Study as a whole: From the United States, Italy and Spain came samples of acute and convalescent COVID-19. In each case, the material was cDNA or gDNA derived from T cells, B-cell-depleted T cells, or PBMCs.

Per the authors' pipeline: Reference gene primer amplification gave nucleated cell count estimates. Sequencing was performed with immunoSEQ multiplex PCR; in TCRdb, only in-frame clones are kept and a portion is missing. V and J calls and clone size follow that table, whereas D and trimming were derived from the DNA. The table records approximately 83,000 clones, around four fifths of them present only once. Specimen: peripheral blood. This receptor was identified in a man in his forties or fifties with acute or convalescent COVID-19.

The CDR3 coding sequence is TGTGCCAGCAGTCCCACTGAGGGAGGTGGCACTGAAGCTTTCTTT. This sequence encodes CASSPTEGGGTEAFF. This rearrangement joins TRBV6-5 to TRBJ1-1; D call uncertain. The germline V and J ends were trimmed by 5 bases and 4 bases, with 17 bases remaining between them. Germline loops: CDR1 MNHEY, CDR2 SVGAGI. The CDR3 length is 15 residues.